This section outlines one TCR beta chain sequence together with its context. Trimming took 0 bases from V and 3 from J, leaving 10 bases between them. The CDR3 length is 14 residues. Germline V gene data show CDR1 as SGHRS and CDR2 as YFSETQ. The data belong to a study of shared clonotypes between healthy human individuals. The protocol was immunoSEQ multiplex PCR, while the TCRdb copy is restricted to in-frame clones and leaves out a portion. The table lists 2,500,000 or so clones, around 93% of them singletons. This clonotype was sampled from a man aged 18 to 35 in good health. Some clones in this sample may be carry-over from other donors' samples. The source material was naive CD4+ T cells from PBMCs. Described subset: CD45RA+ positively selected. This chain uses TRBV5-1 with TRBJ2-7; D is ambiguous. CDR3 protein: CASSLAVSIYEQYF. CDR3 nucleotides: TGCGCCAGCAGCTTGGCCGTCTCGATCTACGAGCAGTACTTC.